This T cell receptor (beta chain) was profiled in a study of cytomegalovirus exposure and HLA in healthy donors. Study results and caveats: The listing of some 170 TCR beta chains classed them as cytomegalovirus-associated. The likely explanation for a cluster of highly shared sequence variants was sequencing artifact.

From germline, CDR1 is SGHRS and CDR2 YFSETQ. This CDR3 is 13 amino acids long. V gave up 7 bases and J gave up 4 bases, with 15 bases separating them. The sample holds a few counts of this clone. What it binds is not known. Primers: 60 Vbeta forward and 13 Jbeta reverse. This table comes from immunoSEQ multiplex PCR, and its TCRdb copy is limited to in-frame clones, with some not included. In the table there are some 140,000 clones, approximately 79% of which are singletons. The source is a man in his forties or fifties in good health and CMV-seropositive. The sequencing input was PBMCs. The chain combines TRBV5-1 with TRBJ2-7; a possible D gene is TRBD1 (6 bases). CDR3 residues: CASQQGSEYEQYF. In nucleotides, the CDR3 is TGCGCCAGCCAACAGGGTAGCGAGTACGAGCAGTACTTC. Based on the CDR3 plus reference TRBV5-1 and TRBJ2-7, the full variable domain is KAGVTQTPRYLIKTRGQQVTLSCSPISGHRSVSWYQQTPGQGLQFLFEYFSETQRNKGNFPGRFSGRQFSNSRSEMNVSTLELGDSALYLCASQQGSEYEQYFGPGTRLTVT.